This note documents a single TCR beta chain sequence. Germline CDR1 and CDR2: MNHEY and SMNVEV (reference sequence). V lost 9 bases, J lost 7 bases, and 12 bases lay in between. This CDR3 region has 12 residues. The assay was immunoSEQ multiplex PCR, and TCRdb's table has in-frame clones only and misses some. Of about 65,000 clones in the sample, approximately 78% were seen once. The data stem from a study of OX40 agonist ivuxolimab in advanced cancers. For the study at large: Subjects had a mean age of about 60 years, with a range of about 23 to 85; about 83% were male.

This specimen was CD4+ or CD8+ T cells sorted from blood, taken in a trial of the OX40 agonist ivuxolimab. V gene TRBV27 combines with J gene TRBJ2-2; D perhaps matches TRBD2 (6 bases). The source is an adult with an advanced solid tumor such as melanoma, head and neck, liver or kidney cancer. CDR3 in amino acids: CASRRVGGELFF. CDR3 in DNA: TGTGCCAGTCGGAGGGTTGGCGGGGAGCTGTTTTTT.